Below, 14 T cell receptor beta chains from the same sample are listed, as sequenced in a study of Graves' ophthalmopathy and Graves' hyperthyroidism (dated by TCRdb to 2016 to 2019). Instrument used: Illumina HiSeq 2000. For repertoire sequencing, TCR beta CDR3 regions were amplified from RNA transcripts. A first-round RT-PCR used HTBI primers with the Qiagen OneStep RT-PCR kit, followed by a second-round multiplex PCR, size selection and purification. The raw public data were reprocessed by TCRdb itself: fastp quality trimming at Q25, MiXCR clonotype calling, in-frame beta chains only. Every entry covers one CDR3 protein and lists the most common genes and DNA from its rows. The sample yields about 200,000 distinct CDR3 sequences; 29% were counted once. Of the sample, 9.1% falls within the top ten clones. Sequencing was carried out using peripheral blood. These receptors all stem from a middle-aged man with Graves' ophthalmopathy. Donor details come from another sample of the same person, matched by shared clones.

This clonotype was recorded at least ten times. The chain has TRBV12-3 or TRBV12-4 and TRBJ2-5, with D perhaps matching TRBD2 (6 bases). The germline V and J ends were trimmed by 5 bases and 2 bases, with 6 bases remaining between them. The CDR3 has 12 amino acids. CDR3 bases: TGTGCCAGCAGTGCGGGGCAAGAGACCCAGTACTTC. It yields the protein CASSAGQETQYF.

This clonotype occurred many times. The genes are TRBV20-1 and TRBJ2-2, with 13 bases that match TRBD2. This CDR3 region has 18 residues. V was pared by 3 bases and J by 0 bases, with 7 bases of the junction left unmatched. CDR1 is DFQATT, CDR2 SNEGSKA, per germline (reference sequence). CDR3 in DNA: TGCAGTGCTAGTCCGGGACTAGCGGGAAAACCGAACACCGGGGAGCTGTTTTTT. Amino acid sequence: CSASPGLAGKPNTGELFF.

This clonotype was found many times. This chain's CDR3 is CSALDGKETQYF. The CDR3 region has the DNA TGCAGTGCTCTAGACGGAAAAGAGACCCAGTACTTC. The chain employs TRBV20-1 and TRBJ2-5; no reliable D call. CDR1 is DFQATT and CDR2 is SNEGSKA in the germline V gene (reference sequence). This CDR3 has 12 amino acids. V was clipped by 5 bases and J by 3 bases, with 10 bases between them.

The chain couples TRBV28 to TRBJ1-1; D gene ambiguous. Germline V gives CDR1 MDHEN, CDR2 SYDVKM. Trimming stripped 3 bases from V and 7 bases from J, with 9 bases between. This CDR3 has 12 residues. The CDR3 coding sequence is TGTGCCAGCAGTTTGTGGGAAAGTGAAGCTTTCTTT. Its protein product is CASSLWESEAFF. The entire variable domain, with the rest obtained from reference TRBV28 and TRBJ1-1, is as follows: DVKVTQSSRYLVKRTGEKVFLECVQDMDHENMFWYRQDPGLGLRLIYFSYDVKMKEKGDIPEGYSVSREKKERFSLILESASTNQTSMYLCASSLWESEAFFGQGTRLTVV.

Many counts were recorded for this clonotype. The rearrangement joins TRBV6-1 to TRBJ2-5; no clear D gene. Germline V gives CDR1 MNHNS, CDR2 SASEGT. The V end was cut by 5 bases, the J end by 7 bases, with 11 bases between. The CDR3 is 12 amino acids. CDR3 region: CASSYSDGTQYF. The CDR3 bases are TGTGCCAGCAGTTATTCCGACGGGACCCAGTACTTC.

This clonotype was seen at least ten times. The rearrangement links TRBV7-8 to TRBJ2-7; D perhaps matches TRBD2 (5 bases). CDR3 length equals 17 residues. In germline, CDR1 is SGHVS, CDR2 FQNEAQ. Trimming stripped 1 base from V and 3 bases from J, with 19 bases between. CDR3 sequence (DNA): TGTGCCAGCAGCTTAGAGGCCCCCGGAGCGGAAGGCTACGAGCAGTACTTC. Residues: CASSLEAPGAEGYEQYF.

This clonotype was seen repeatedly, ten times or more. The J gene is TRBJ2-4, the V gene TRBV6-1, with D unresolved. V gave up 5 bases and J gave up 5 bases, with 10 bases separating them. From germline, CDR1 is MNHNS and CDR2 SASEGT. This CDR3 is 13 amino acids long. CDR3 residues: CASSRRVENIQYF. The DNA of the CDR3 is TGTGCCAGCAGTCGCCGGGTAGAAAACATTCAGTACTTC.

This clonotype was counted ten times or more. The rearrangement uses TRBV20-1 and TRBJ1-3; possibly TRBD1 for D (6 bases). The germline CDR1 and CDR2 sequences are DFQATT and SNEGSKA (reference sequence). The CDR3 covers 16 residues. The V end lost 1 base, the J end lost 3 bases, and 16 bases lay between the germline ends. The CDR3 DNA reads TGCAGTGCTAGAGGCTCGGTTGGGGGCGATGGAAACACCATATATTTT. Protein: CSARGSVGGDGNTIYF.

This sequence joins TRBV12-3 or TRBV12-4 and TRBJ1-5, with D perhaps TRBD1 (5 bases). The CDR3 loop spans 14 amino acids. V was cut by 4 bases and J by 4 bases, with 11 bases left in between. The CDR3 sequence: CASSSGLGNQPQHF. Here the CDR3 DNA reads TGTGCCAGCAGTTCAGGGTTGGGGAATCAGCCCCAGCATTTT.

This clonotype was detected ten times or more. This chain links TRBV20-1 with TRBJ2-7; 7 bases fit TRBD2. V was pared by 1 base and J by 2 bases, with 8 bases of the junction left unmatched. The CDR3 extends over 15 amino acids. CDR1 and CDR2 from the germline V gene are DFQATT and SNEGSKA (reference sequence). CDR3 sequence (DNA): TGCAGTGCTAGAGCCCCCTGGGGAGGGCCCTACGAGCAGTACTTC. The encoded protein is CSARAPWGGPYEQYF.

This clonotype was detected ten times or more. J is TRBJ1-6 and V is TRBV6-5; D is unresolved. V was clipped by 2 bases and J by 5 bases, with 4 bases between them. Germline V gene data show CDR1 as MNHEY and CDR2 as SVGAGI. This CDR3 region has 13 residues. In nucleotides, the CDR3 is TGTGCCAGCAGTTACGGGAATAATTCACCCCTCCACTTT. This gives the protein CASSYGNNSPLHF.

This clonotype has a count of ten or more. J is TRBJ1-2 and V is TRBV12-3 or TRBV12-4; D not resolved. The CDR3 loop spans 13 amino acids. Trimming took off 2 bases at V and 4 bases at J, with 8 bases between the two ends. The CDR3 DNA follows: TGTGCCAGCAGTTTAAGTCGGTTCTATGGCTACACCTTC. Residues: CASSLSRFYGYTF.

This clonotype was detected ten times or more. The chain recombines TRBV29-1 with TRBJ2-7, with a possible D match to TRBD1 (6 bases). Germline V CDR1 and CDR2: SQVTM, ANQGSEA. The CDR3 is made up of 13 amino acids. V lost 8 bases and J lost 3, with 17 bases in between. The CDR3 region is CSIRRQDNYEQYF. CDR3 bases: TGCAGCATCCGCAGACAGGACAACTACGAGCAGTACTTC.

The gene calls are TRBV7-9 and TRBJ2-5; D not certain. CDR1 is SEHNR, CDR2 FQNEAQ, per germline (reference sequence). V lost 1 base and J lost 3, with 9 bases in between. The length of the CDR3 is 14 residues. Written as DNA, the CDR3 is TGTGCCAGCAGCTTAGGAACTACCAAAGAGACCCAGTACTTC. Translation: CASSLGTTKETQYF.